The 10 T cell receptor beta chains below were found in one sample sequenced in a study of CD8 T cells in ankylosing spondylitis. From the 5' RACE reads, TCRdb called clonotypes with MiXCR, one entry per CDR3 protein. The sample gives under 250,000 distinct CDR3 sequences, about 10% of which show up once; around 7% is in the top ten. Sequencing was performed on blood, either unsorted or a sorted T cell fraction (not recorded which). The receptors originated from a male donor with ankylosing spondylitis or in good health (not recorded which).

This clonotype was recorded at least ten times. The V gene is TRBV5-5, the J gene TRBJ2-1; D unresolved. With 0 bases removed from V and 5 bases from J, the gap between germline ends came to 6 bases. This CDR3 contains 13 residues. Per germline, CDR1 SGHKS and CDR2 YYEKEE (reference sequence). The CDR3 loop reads CASSLAQNNEQFF. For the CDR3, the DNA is TGTGCCAGCAGCTTGGCACAGAACAATGAGCAGTTCTTC.

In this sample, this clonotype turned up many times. CDR3 sequence (DNA): TGTGCCACCAGCTGGCGCGCCGGCGGGGAAGGACTACTGTACTTC. Amino acids: CATSWRAGGEGLLYF. V gene TRBV15 combines with J gene TRBJ2-5; D is possibly TRBD2 (6 bases). Trimming shortened V by 5 bases and J by 13 bases, and 26 bases separated the two germline ends. The CDR3 consists of 15 residues. Germline-derived CDR1 and CDR2 are LNHNV and YYDKDF (reference sequence).

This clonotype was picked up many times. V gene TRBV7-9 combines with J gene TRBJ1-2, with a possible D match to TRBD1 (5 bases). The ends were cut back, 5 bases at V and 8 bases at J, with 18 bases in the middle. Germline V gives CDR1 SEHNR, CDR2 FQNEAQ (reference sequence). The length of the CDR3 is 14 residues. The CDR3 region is CASSPQPGTEGYTF. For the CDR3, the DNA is TGTGCCAGCAGCCCCCAACCCGGGACTGAGGGCTACACCTTC.

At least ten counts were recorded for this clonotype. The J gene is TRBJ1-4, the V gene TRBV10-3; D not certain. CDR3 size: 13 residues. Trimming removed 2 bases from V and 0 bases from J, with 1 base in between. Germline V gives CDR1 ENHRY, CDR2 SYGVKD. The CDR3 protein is CAISEATNEKLFF. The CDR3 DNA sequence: TGTGCCATCAGTGAGGCAACTAATGAAAAACTGTTTTTT.

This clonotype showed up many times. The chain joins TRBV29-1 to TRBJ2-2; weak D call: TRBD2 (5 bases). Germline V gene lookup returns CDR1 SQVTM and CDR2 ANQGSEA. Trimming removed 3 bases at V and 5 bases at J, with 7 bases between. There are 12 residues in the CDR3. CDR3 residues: CSVEGSTGELFF. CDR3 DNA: TGCAGCGTTGAGGGGAGTACCGGGGAGCTGTTTTTT.

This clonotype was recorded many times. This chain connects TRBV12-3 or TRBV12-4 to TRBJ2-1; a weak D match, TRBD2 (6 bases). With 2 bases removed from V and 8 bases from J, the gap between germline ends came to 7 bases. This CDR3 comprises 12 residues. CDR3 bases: TGTGCCAGCAGTTTAAGGAGGGATGAGCAGTTCTTC. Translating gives CASSLRRDEQFF.

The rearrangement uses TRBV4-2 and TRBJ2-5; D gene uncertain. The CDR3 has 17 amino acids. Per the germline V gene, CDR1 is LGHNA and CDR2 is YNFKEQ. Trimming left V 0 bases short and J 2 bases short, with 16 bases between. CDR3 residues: CASSQDSTRAVQETQYF. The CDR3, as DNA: TGTGCCAGCAGCCAAGATTCGACCCGGGCTGTTCAAGAGACCCAGTACTTC.

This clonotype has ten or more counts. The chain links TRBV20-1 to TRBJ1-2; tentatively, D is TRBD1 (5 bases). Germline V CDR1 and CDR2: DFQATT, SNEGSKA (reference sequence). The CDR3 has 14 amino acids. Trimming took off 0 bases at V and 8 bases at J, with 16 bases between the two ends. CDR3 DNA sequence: TGCAGTGCTAGAGAGAGACAGTATCTCTGGGGCTACACCTTC. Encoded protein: CSARERQYLWGYTF.

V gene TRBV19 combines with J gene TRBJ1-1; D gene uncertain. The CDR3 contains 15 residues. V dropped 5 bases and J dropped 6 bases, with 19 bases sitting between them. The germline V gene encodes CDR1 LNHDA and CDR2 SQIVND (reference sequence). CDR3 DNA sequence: TGTGCCAGTAGTCCTCGGTCCTTCCCGTCGGCTGAAGCTTTCTTT. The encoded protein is CASSPRSFPSAEAFF.

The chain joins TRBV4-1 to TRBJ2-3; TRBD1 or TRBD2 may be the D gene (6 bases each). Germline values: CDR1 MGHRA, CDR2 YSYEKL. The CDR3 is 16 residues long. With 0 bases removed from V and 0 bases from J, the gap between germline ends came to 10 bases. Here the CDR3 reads CASSQEGGTSTDTQYF. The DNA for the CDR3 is TGCGCCAGCAGCCAAGAAGGCGGGACAAGCACAGATACGCAGTATTTT.